One and the same sample provided the 3 T cell receptor beta chains below, sequenced in a study of blood T cells in healthy people across ages. It was with a sample-barcoded 5' primer and a J-beta primer mix that a second PCR of about 6 to 11 cycles was run. TCRdb passed the 5' RACE reads through MiXCR, listing each CDR3 protein once. The sample has 920,000 or so distinct CDR3 sequences; 35% to 50% are singletons. The material sequenced was blood. These receptor sequences come from an older woman in good health.

This clonotype was detected only a few times. CDR3 in amino acids: CASSVHLGGANVLTF. CDR3 in DNA: TGTGCCAGCAGCGTGCACCTAGGAGGGGCCAACGTCCTGACTTTC. V gene TRBV9 combines with J gene TRBJ2-6; no firm D call. The germline gives CDR1 SGDLS, CDR2 YYNGEE. V dropped 2 bases and J dropped 4 bases, with 10 bases sitting between them. This CDR3 comprises 15 residues.

This clonotype was counted a few times. The chain is built from TRBV20-1 and TRBJ2-1; the match to TRBD2 covers 7 bases. The CDR3 sequence is 17 residues long. Germline V gene data show CDR1 as DFQATT and CDR2 as SNEGSKA (reference sequence). The ends lost 0 bases at V and 0 bases at J; junction bases unmatched: 8. In DNA, the CDR3 is TGCAGTGCTAGAGATTGGAGCGGGACCAGCTCCTACAATGAGCAGTTCTTC. Encoded protein: CSARDWSGTSSYNEQFF.

The chain links TRBV29-1 to TRBJ2-7; 8 bases align to TRBD1. The V gene's germline CDR1 is SQVTM and CDR2 ANQGSEA. The V segment lost 2 bases and the J segment 4 bases; nucleotides outside the gene matches: 7. The CDR3 extends over 14 amino acids. The CDR3 bases are TGCAGCGTTGAATTAGGACAGGGTACTTACGAGCAGTACTTC. Translated, it gives CSVELGQGTYEQYF.